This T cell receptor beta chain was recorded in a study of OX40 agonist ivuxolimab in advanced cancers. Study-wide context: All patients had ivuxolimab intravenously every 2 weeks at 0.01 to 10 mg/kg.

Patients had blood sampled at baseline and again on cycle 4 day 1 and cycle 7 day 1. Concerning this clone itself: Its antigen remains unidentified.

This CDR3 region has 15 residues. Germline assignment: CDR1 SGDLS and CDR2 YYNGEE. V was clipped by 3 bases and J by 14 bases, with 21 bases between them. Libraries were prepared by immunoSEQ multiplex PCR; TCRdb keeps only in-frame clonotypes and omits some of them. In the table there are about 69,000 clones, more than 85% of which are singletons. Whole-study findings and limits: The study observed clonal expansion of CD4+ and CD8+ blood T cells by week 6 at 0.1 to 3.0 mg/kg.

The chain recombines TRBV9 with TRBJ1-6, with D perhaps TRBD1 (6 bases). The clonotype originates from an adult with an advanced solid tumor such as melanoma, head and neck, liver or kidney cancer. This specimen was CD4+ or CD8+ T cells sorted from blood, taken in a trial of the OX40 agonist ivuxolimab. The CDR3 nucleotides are TGTGCCAGCAGCGCCATAGGGACATTGGGTCCCACCCTCCACTTT. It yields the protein CASSAIGTLGPTLHF.